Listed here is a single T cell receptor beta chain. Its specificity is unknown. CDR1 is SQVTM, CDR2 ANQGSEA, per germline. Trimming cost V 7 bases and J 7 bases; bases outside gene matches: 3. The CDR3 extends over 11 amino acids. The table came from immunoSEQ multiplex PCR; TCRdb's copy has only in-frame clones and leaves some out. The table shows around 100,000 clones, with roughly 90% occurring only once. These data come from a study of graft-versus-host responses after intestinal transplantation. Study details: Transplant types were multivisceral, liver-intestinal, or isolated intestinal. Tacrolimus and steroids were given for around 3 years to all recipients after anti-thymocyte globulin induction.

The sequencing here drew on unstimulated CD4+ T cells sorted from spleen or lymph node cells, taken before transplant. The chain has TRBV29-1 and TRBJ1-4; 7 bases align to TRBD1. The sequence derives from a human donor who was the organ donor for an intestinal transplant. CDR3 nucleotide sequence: TGCAGCGCCGGGACAGCTGAAAAACTGTTTTTT. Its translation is CSAGTAEKLFF.